Listed below are T cell receptor beta chains from one sample, sequenced in a study of blood T cell repertoires in COVID-19. The repertoire was sequenced with immunoSEQ multiplex PCR; TCRdb's copy has only in-frame clones and lacks some. The top ten clones hold approximately 5% of a sample with more than 250,000 clones, 75% to 85% of them seen once. What was sequenced was peripheral blood. The receptors here all came from a man over 45 with active or convalescent COVID-19. The conserved cysteine and the conserved F or W are not part of the CDR3 here. The order of the fields is J gene, V gene, CDR3 protein.

TRBJ1-1 | TRBV27 | ASSPRGNTEAF
TRBJ2-1 | TRBV21-1 | ASSYRGRRPYNEQF
TRBJ1-6 | TRBV2 | AGTGNQNSPLH
TRBJ2-1 | TRBV2 | ASSWGDNEQF
TRBJ2-6 | TRBV14 | ASSQLGLAGRGANVLT
TRBJ2-1 | TRBV7-9 | ASSNRQGSYNEQF
TRBJ1-2 | TRBV20-1 | SASTQDYGYT
TRBJ1-5 | TRBV4-1 | ASSRTGDNQPQH
TRBJ1-1 | TRBV10-3 | AITGDRDTEAF
TRBJ1-2 | TRBV9 | ASTRDRGWDGYT
TRBJ2-2 | TRBV5-1 | ASSIGLANTGELF
TRBJ1-2 | TRBV14 | ASSLLPLGQGYGYT
TRBJ1-6 | TRBV6-5 | ASSYQPGGAPLN
TRBJ2-2 | TRBV4-1 | ASSQAGLAATGELF
TRBJ2-2 | TRBV7-8 | ASSLRNPGTVAGELF
TRBJ2-7 | TRBV5-1 | ASSLDAAQGMEY